The T cell receptor beta chain described here comes from a study of cytotoxic CD8 clonotypes in ibrutinib-treated CLL. Across the study: The patients, some eleven relapsed/refractory and fewer than 16 treatment-naive, included 17 who were IGHV unmutated.

Regarding the study as a whole: Clonality at baseline surpassed age-matched healthy donors and tracked circulating CD8+ T-cell counts. Having risen at ibrutinib response, clonality had fallen back toward baseline by progression.

Regarding this clone: Its antigen is unidentified.

Germline CDR1 SGHAT, CDR2 FQNNGV. This CDR3 contains 14 residues. V gave up 1 base and J gave up 0 bases, with 4 bases separating them. Libraries were prepared by immunoSEQ multiplex PCR; TCRdb keeps only in-frame clonotypes and omits some of them. The sample includes fewer than 25,000 clones, roughly 70% of them seen just once. This receptor was taken from a human donor with chronic lymphocytic leukemia. The chain joins TRBV11-2 to TRBJ1-3, with D uncertain. The sequencing used PBMCs, collected after 24 months of ibrutinib treatment. CDR3 in amino acids: CASSLGSSGNTIYF. The CDR3 coding sequence is TGTGCCAGCAGCTTAGGGAGCTCTGGAAACACCATATATTTT.